This T cell receptor (beta chain) was identified during a study of OX40 agonist ivuxolimab in advanced cancers. Turning to the study itself: An agonistic human IgG2 monoclonal antibody against OX40 (CD134) was given.

Data came from immunoSEQ multiplex PCR; TCRdb stores just in-frame clones and leaves some out. The sample contains tens of thousands of clones, 80% of which appear only once. The CDR3 is made up of 15 amino acids. V was shortened by 6 bases and J by 3 bases, with 18 bases between the two germline ends. Germline V gives CDR1 MNHEY, CDR2 SVGAGI. Cycle 7 day 1, cycle 4 day 1, and baseline were the timepoints at which blood was sampled. This TCR was recovered from an adult with an advanced solid tumor such as melanoma, head and neck, liver or kidney cancer. This sample comprised CD4+ or CD8+ T cells sorted from blood, obtained in a trial of the OX40 agonist ivuxolimab. This chain connects TRBV6-5 to TRBJ2-7; D could derive from TRBD1 or TRBD2 (5 bases each). CDR3 loop: CASRNRDPRRYEQYF. The DNA of the CDR3 is TGTGCCAGCAGAAACCGGGACCCAAGGCGCTACGAGCAGTACTTC.